Listed below are T cell receptor beta chains from one sample, sequenced in a study of T cells in Graves' hyperthyroidism and ophthalmopathy. TCRdb fed the multiplex PCR reads into MiXCR, producing one record per CDR3 protein. Seen here are about 130,000 distinct CDR3 sequences, approximately 24% observed once, and the top ten hold 67%. The sequencing input was blood. Source of these receptors: a woman in her fifties or sixties with Graves' hyperthyroidism that later progressed to Graves' ophthalmopathy. Both conserved end residues are part of each CDR3. Each record gives: J gene, V gene, D gene, CDR3 protein. The D gene is left open where the match is weak.

TRBJ2-1	TRBV6-2/TRBV6-3	TRBD2	CASLRSGRANEQFF
TRBJ1-4	TRBV4-2	TRBD1	CASSQDGRTGYATNEKLFF
TRBJ1-3	TRBV7-2	TRBD1	CASSLRGTGMGNTIYF
TRBJ2-3	TRBV5-1	.	CASSLEGGDDTQYF
TRBJ2-5	TRBV20-1	.	CSARKGEGRETQYF
TRBJ2-7	TRBV5-4	.	CASSLRDSYEQYF
TRBJ2-1	TRBV5-1	.	CASSSRAQGNEQFF
TRBJ1-1	TRBV30	.	CAWRGDTLNTEAFF
TRBJ2-7	TRBV7-6	.	CASSLGTDTYEQYF
TRBJ2-5	TRBV20-1	.	CSAGFGETQYF